These 24 T cell receptor beta chains originate from one sample sequenced in a study of siplizumab effects on memory and regulatory T cells. The data were produced by immunoSEQ multiplex PCR, yet TCRdb's version contains in-frame clones alone and is incomplete. The profile shows approximately 56,000 clones, about 98% of them singletons. The sample consisted of naive CD8+ T cells sorted from blood. Receptors were obtained from a human donor in good health.

The genes are TRBV12-5 and TRBJ2-1; 11 bases map to TRBD2. Germline CDR1 is LGHNT and CDR2 is FRNRAP. This CDR3 has 18 amino acids. V shed 5 bases, J shed 4 bases, and the junction held 13 bases outside the gene matches. The CDR3 sequence is CASGRGTSGTSGYNEQFF. Here the CDR3 DNA reads TGTGCTAGTGGTCGCGGGACGTCCGGGACTAGCGGATACAATGAGCAGTTCTTC.

The chain combines TRBV6-6 with TRBJ2-7; D gene ambiguous. The CDR3 consists of 14 residues. Germline V gene lookup returns CDR1 MNHNY and CDR2 SVGAGI (reference sequence). With 8 bases removed from V and 2 bases from J, the gap between germline ends came to 16 bases. CDR3 nucleotide sequence: TGTGCCAGCGGGCCTATCGGTTTAGCCTACGAGCAGTACTTC. Protein product: CASGPIGLAYEQYF.

The chain carries TRBV18 and TRBJ2-7; D possibly matches TRBD1 or TRBD2 (5 bases each). The CDR3 runs 17 residues. Germline V CDR1 and CDR2: KGHSH, LQKENI. The ends were cut back, 1 base at V and 1 base at J, with 17 bases in the middle. The DNA of the CDR3 is TGTGCCAGCTCACCACTGCCGGACAATATAGCGTCCTACGAGCAGTACTTC. The encoded protein is CASSPLPDNIASYEQYF.

The V call is TRBV6-5, the J call TRBJ1-2; no clear D. Germline loops: CDR1 MNHEY, CDR2 SVGAGI. The CDR3 totals 9 residues. The CDR3 nucleotides are TGTGCTTTTAACTATGGCTACACCTTC. Encoded protein: CAFNYGYTF.

V is TRBV25-1 and J is TRBJ2-7, with TRBD1 identical over 8 bases. The CDR3 contains 14 residues. V was pared by 3 bases and J by 5 bases, with 6 bases of the junction left unmatched. In germline, CDR1 is MGHDK, CDR2 SYGVNS. CDR3 loop: CASSDLQGAHEQYF. DNA for the CDR3: TGTGCCAGCAGTGACCTCCAGGGGGCCCACGAGCAGTACTTC.

This clone has only one observation. CDR3 coding DNA: TGTGCCAGCAGCGAATCAATGGACAGGGTAGGGAACACTGAAGCTTTCTTT. It specifies CASSESMDRVGNTEAFF. The chain has TRBV28 and TRBJ1-1; 8 nucleotides match TRBD1. The CDR3 spans 17 residues. Trimming removed 6 bases from V and 1 base from J; junction bases left unmatched: 13. CDR1 and CDR2 from the germline V gene are MDHEN and SYDVKM.

This clone was observed once. The chain employs TRBV18 and TRBJ2-7; TRBD2 is a possible D gene (5 bases). Germline V gene data show CDR1 as KGHSH and CDR2 as LQKENI. Between the trimmed V and J ends, which lost 6 bases and 3 bases, there was a span of 15 bases. The CDR3 has 14 residues. The CDR3 region has the DNA TGTGCCAGCTCCGTAAGGGAGACGATCTACGAGCAGTACTTC. Its protein is CASSVRETIYEQYF.

J is TRBJ2-1 and V is TRBV9, with TRBD2 matching over 11 bases. V was clipped by 2 bases and J by 5 bases; unmatched bases: 3. Germline CDR1 and CDR2: SGDLS and YYNGEE. The CDR3 totals 15 residues. The CDR3 DNA is TGTGCCAGCAGCGTGGGACTAGCGGAGCACAATGAGCAGTTCTTC. It is translated as CASSVGLAEHNEQFF.

J is TRBJ2-1 and V is TRBV5-3, with 8 bases matching TRBD1. Being an ORF, TRBV5-3 has a function that is uncertain. The ends lost 5 bases at V and 5 bases at J; junction bases unmatched: 6. The CDR3 contains 14 residues. The CDR3 is CARRPDRDDNEQFF. The CDR3, as DNA: TGTGCCAGAAGACCGGACAGGGACGACAATGAGCAGTTCTTC.

The rearrangement uses TRBV30 and TRBJ2-4; weak D call: TRBD1 (6 bases). Trimming left V 3 bases short and J 0 bases short, with 15 bases between. Germline CDR1 GTSNPN, CDR2 SVGIG (reference sequence). The CDR3 covers 16 residues. The CDR3 is CAWSTGLGAAKNIQYF. The CDR3, as DNA: TGTGCCTGGAGCACAGGGCTGGGAGCAGCCAAAAACATTCAGTACTTC. The variable domain in full, completed from reference TRBV30 and TRBJ2-4, reads SQTIHQWPATLVQPVGSPLSLECTVEGTSNPNLYWYRQAAGRGLQLLFYSVGIGQISSEVPQNLSASRPQDRQFILSSKKLLLSDSGFYLCAWSTGLGAAKNIQYFGAGTRLSVL.

The chain is built from TRBV2 and TRBJ2-5; D call uncertain. The V gene lost 6 bases and the J gene lost 5 bases, with 10 bases spanning the gap. Germline lookup yields CDR1 SNHLY and CDR2 FYNNEI. There are 12 residues in the CDR3. CDR3 nucleotides: TGTGCCAGCAGCACCCGGCCCGAGACCCAGTACTTC. Translation: CASSTRPETQYF.

The CDR3 loop is CASSMGLAGVRTGELFF. Written as DNA, the CDR3 is TGTGCCAGCAGCATGGGACTAGCGGGAGTTCGAACCGGGGAGCTGTTTTTT. The chain employs TRBV7-8 and TRBJ2-2; 14 bases map to TRBD2. The CDR3 extends over 17 amino acids. Germline trimming cut 5 bases from V and 5 bases from J; bases unmatched to any gene: 7. CDR1 is SGHVS and CDR2 is FQNEAQ in the germline V gene.

J is TRBJ2-5 and V is TRBV5-4, with TRBD2 matching over 7 bases. Per germline, CDR1 SGHNT and CDR2 YYREEE (reference sequence). V was clipped by 1 base and J by 5 bases; unmatched bases: 5. The CDR3 extends over 14 amino acids. The CDR3 reads CASSLFGSGETQYF. As DNA, the CDR3 is TGTGCCAGCAGCTTGTTTGGTAGCGGGGAGACCCAGTACTTC. Full variable domain (remainder filled in from reference TRBV5-4 and TRBJ2-5): ETGVTQSPTHLIKTRGQQVTLRCSSQSGHNTVSWYQQALGQGPQFIFQYYREEENGRGNFPPRFSGLQFPNYSSELNVNALELDDSALYLCASSLFGSGETQYFGPGTRLLVL.

The gene calls are TRBV15 and TRBJ1-4; TRBD1 agrees at 7 bases. The length of the CDR3 is 14 residues. From germline, CDR1 is LNHNV and CDR2 YYDKDF (reference sequence). V dropped 1 base and J dropped 4; count of bases not matched to a gene: 0. DNA of the CDR3: TGTGCCACCAGCAGAGGACAGGGTAATGAAAAACTGTTTTTT. Encoded protein: CATSRGQGNEKLFF. Full variable domain (missing parts from reference TRBV15 and TRBJ1-4): DAMVIQNPRYQVTQFGKPVTLSCSQTLNHNVMYWYQQKSSQAPKLLFHYYDKDFNNEADTPDNFQSRRPNTSFCFLDIRSPGLGDTAMYLCATSRGQGNEKLFFGSGTQLSVL.

This chain uses TRBV6-6 with TRBJ2-5, with D unclear. Germline CDR1 is MNHNY and CDR2 is SVGAGI (reference sequence). This CDR3 comprises 11 residues. V was pared by 6 bases and J by 5 bases, with 7 bases between. The DNA of the CDR3 is TGTGCCAGCAGGGGGTTGGAGACCCAGTACTTC. Amino acids: CASRGLETQYF.

The rearrangement joins TRBV7-2 to TRBJ1-5; D gene uncertain. Looked up from germline, CDR1 is SGHTA and CDR2 is FQGNSA. Deletions cut 5 bases from V and 7 bases from J, with 15 bases between. The CDR3 sequence is 14 residues long. The CDR3 is CASSPVLHTQPQHF. Here the CDR3 DNA reads TGTGCCAGCAGCCCTGTTCTTCACACACAGCCCCAGCATTTT.

Note on this clone: The germline gene is not matched at one end of the junction; a read error may be the cause. The gene calls are TRBV7-3 and TRBJ2-7; a weak D match, TRBD1 (5 bases). This CDR3 is built from 15 residues. Germline V gives CDR1 SGHTA, CDR2 FQGTGA. The CDR3 loop is CASSITGDSGYEQYF. CDR3 bases: TGTGCCAGCAGCATAACCGGTGACAGTGGGTACGAGCAGTACTTC.

This clone occurred once. The genes are TRBV27 and TRBJ2-7; D gene ambiguous. The CDR3 totals 13 residues. Looked up from germline, CDR1 is MNHEY and CDR2 is SMNVEV (reference sequence). The ends were cut back, 3 bases at V and 3 bases at J, with 9 bases in the middle. The CDR3 protein is CASSLNGFYEQYF. The CDR3 nucleotides are TGTGCCAGCAGTTTGAATGGGTTCTACGAGCAGTACTTC.

The rearrangement joins TRBV7-9 to TRBJ2-3; D is perhaps TRBD1 or TRBD2 (6 bases each). This CDR3 is 15 amino acids long. Germline V gene data show CDR1 as SEHNR and CDR2 as FQNEAQ (reference sequence). Between the trimmed V and J ends, which lost 1 base and 2 bases, there was a span of 10 bases. The CDR3 loop is CASSLVEGVTDTQYF. CDR3 DNA sequence: TGTGCCAGCAGCTTAGTGGAGGGGGTCACAGATACGCAGTATTTT.

The V call is TRBV4-2, the J call TRBJ2-7; no clear D. Germline loops: CDR1 LGHNA, CDR2 YNFKEQ. The ends were cut back, 3 bases at V and 4 bases at J, with 16 bases in the middle. CDR3 length equals 15 residues. The CDR3 region has the DNA TGTGCCAGCAGCCATCCCGAGGCTGGCGAGTACGAGCAGTACTTC. Its translation is CASSHPEAGEYEQYF.

This chain links TRBV5-5 with TRBJ2-7; TRBD1 matches at 11 bases. The germline CDR1 and CDR2 sequences are SGHKS and YYEKEE (reference sequence). V shed 4 bases, J shed 3 bases, and the junction held 3 bases outside the gene matches. This CDR3 region has 14 residues. CDR3 residues: CASSLGTGGYEQYF. The CDR3 region has the DNA TGTGCCAGCAGCCTAGGGACAGGGGGCTACGAGCAGTACTTC. The variable domain in full, completed from reference TRBV5-5 and TRBJ2-7, reads DAGVTQSPTHLIKTRGQQVTLRCSPISGHKSVSWYQQVLGQGPQFIFQYYEKEERGRGNFPDRFSARQFPNYSSELNVNALLLGDSALYLCASSLGTGGYEQYFGPGTRLTVT.

CDR3 sequence: CASSRQFTDTQYF. In nucleotides, the CDR3 is TGTGCCAGCAGTCGACAGTTCACAGATACGCAGTATTTT. The rearrangement links TRBV28 to TRBJ2-3; D possibly corresponds to TRBD1 (5 bases). Germline CDR1 MDHEN, CDR2 SYDVKM. The V end was cut by 5 bases, the J end by 2 bases, with 8 bases between. The CDR3 has 13 amino acids.

This rearrangement joins TRBV9 to TRBJ2-7, with unresolved D. Germline V CDR1 and CDR2: SGDLS, YYNGEE. The V end was cut by 4 bases, the J end by 6 bases, with 14 bases between. The CDR3 contains 13 residues. DNA of the CDR3: TGTGCCAGCAGCCCCCTAGGGCCGGGCGAGCAGTACTTC. Protein product: CASSPLGPGEQYF.

The genes are TRBV11-1 and TRBJ2-7, with a tentative D call TRBD1 (5 bases). The CDR3 runs to 12 residues. V was trimmed by 4 bases and J by 6 bases, leaving 10 bases between them. Germline-derived CDR1 and CDR2 are SGHAT and FQDESV (reference sequence). This CDR3 reads CASSSVGVEQYF. The CDR3 DNA reads as TGTGCCAGCAGCTCAGTAGGGGTCGAGCAGTACTTC.